Below, one T cell receptor beta chain is given with its context. It lacks a known antigen. It has no much larger one-base neighbor in the sample; base qualities were not kept. The data stem from a study of blood T cell repertoires in COVID-19 (TCRdb year 2020). Study-level background: The collaborator samples originated in the United States, Italy and Spain and spanned the acute and convalescent phases of COVID-19. Deeply sampled blood TCRbeta repertoires from subjects exposed to, actively infected with, or recovered from COVID-19 were included in the dataset. The sample metadata nearly always contained a de-identified subject ID, COVID-19 status, age in years and sex. The samples were drawn from two sources: the first 160 participants of the ongoing ImmuneRACE study, and 1,200 or so subjects contributed by 6 global collaborators. Where available, HLA class I and class II types were taken from metadata supplied by the sample provider and were not determined by assay-based typing. The repertoires were released in a freely available public database intended as a resource for research on the immune response to SARS-CoV-2. The material from the prospective study consisted of cDNA or gDNA derived from T cells, B-cell-depleted T cells, or PBMCs.

TCRbeta CDR3 regions were amplified from genomic DNA using the immunoSEQ Assay, a bias-controlled multiplex PCR. Per the source publication's procedure: Nucleated cell counts per sample were estimated from amplification of reference gene primers within the assay. Sequence reads were collapsed and filtered to measure the absolute abundance of every unique TCRbeta CDR3 rearrangement. Productive Simpson clonality was computed per sample as the square root of Simpson's diversity index over productive rearrangements. The source is immuneACCESS, and TCRdb retained only in-frame sequences with V and J called. Part of the clones is not carried over; for the studies checked, unresolved V genes explain less than half of this, and the remainder is unexplained. V, J and clone size were drawn from that table, and D and trimming were deduced from the DNA. The sample yields approximately 240,000 clones; about nine tenths were counted once. The biggest ten clones account for 1.5% to 2% of the sample.

In the prospective study, participants were roughly 18 to 95 years old, resided in 25 or so geographic areas of the United States, and were enrolled through a virtual design. In the prospective study, participants were assigned to cohorts based on the clinical history participants reported in a screening survey and a study questionnaire. For ImmuneRACE Cohort 3, a participant was defined as recovered based on two consecutive negative NP/OP PCR tests, clearance by a healthcare professional, or resolution of symptoms. Each participant in the prospective study had whole blood, serum and a nasopharyngeal or oropharyngeal swab collected by mobile phlebotomists. Over an approximately 2-month period, participants in the prospective study had the option of providing additional blood draws and questionnaires. Blood samples from the prospective study were shipped frozen or at room temperature prior to DNA extraction.

V and J lose 3 bases and 5 bases, and a span of 11 bases separates them. In the germline V gene, CDR1 corresponds to WSHSY and CDR2 to SAAADI. The cysteine opens and the phenylalanine closes a CDR3 of 14 amino acids. Of all the DNA, just the CDR3 is kept, 42 bases in frame from base 1. Study-level results and caveats: How much clinical and demographic metadata was included differed by source and by participant, and the metadata was provided uncurated.

The source of this sequence is a woman aged 18 to 35 who had recovered from COVID-19. Sequences were obtained from PBMCs or T cells enriched from blood (not recorded which). Rearrangement joined TRBV10-2 to TRBJ1-5, with no confidently assigned D gene. The CDR3 region has the sequence CASSESRPDQPQHF. The nucleotides are TGCGCCAGCAGTGAATCCAGGCCAGATCAGCCCCAGCATTTT.